The present T cell receptor (beta chain) was sequenced within a study of T-cell reconstitution after alpha-beta-depleted transplantation in children. Notes on the study in general: In patients about two months after transplant, alpha-beta T cells reportedly arose from several hundred expanded graft clones.

Unique molecular identifiers tagged the TCRbeta library. A single record per CDR3 protein comes from TCRdb applying MiXCR to the PCR reads. This sample has roughly 280,000 distinct CDR3 sequences, with roughly 10% found just once. The V and J ends lost 3 bases and 6 bases, in that order; junction bases with no gene match: 4. The CDR3 is made up of 13 amino acids. The V gene's germline CDR1 is KGHSH and CDR2 LQKENI. This clonotype was counted at least ten times. Its target is not known. The starting material was peripheral blood, obtained 180 days after TCRalphabeta/CD19-depleted stem cell transplant. This TCR was sampled from a male patient between 2 and 15 years old who had a stem cell transplant for chronic granulomatous disease, so the T cells may come from the graft donor. The chain uses TRBV18 and TRBJ1-1; 7 bases line up with TRBD1. For the CDR3, the DNA is TGTGCCAGCTCACCGACAGGGCGGTCTGAAGCTTTCTTT. Translation gives CASSPTGRSEAFF.